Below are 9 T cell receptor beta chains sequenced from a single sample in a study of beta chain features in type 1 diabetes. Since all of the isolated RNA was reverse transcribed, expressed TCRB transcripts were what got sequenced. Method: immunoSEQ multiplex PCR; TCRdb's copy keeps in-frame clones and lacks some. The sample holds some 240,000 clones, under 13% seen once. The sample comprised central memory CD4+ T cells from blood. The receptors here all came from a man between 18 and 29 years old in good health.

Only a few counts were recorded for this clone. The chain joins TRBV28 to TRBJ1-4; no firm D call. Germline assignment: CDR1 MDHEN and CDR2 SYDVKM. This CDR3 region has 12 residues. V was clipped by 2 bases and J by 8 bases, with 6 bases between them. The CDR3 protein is CASSLGREKLFF. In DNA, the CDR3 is TGTGCCAGCAGTTTAGGGCGGGAAAAACTGTTTTTT.

The DNA of the CDR3 is TGTGCCAGCAGTGAATTTGGGGGCGGCGAGCAGTACTTC. It specifies CASSEFGGGEQYF. V usage is TRBV6-1 and J usage is TRBJ2-7; TRBD1 might be the D (6 bases). Per germline, CDR1 MNHNS and CDR2 SASEGT. The CDR3 loop spans 13 amino acids. Trimming removed 2 bases at V and 6 bases at J, with 11 bases between.

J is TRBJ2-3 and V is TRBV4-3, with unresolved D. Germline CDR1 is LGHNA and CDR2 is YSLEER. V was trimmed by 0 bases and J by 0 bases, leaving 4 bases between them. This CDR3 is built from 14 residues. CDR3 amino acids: CASSQDTSTDTQYF. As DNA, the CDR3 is TGCGCCAGCAGCCAAGATACAAGCACAGATACGCAGTATTTT.

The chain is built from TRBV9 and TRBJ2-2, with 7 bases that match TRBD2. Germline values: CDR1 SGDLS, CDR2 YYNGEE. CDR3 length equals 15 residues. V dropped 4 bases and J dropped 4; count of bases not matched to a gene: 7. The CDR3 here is CASSPRGGSTGELFF. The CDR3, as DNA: TGTGCCAGCAGCCCCCGGGGAGGGAGCACCGGGGAGCTGTTTTTT. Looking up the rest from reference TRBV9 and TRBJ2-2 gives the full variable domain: DSGVTQTPKHLITATGQRVTLRCSPRSGDLSVYWYQQSLDQGLQFLIQYYNGEERAKGNILERFSAQQFPDLHSELNLSSLELGDSALYFCASSPRGGSTGELFFGEGSRLTVL.

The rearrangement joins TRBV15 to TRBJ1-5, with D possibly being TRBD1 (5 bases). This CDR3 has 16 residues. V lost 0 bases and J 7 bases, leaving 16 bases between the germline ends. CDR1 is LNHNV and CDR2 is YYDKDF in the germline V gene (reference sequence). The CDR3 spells CATSRDPGPGWQPQHF. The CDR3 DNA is TGTGCCACCAGCAGAGATCCGGGACCTGGGTGGCAGCCCCAGCATTTT. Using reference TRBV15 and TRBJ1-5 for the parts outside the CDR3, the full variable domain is DAMVIQNPRYQVTQFGKPVTLSCSQTLNHNVMYWYQQKSSQAPKLLFHYYDKDFNNEADTPDNFQSRRPNTSFCFLDIRSPGLGDTAMYLCATSRDPGPGWQPQHFGDGTRLSIL.

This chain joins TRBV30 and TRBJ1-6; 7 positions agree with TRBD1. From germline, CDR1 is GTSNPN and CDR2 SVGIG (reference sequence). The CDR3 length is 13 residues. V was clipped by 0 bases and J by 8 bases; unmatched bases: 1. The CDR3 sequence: CAWSVDRDSPLHF. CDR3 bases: TGTGCCTGGAGTGTTGACAGGGATTCACCCCTCCACTTT.

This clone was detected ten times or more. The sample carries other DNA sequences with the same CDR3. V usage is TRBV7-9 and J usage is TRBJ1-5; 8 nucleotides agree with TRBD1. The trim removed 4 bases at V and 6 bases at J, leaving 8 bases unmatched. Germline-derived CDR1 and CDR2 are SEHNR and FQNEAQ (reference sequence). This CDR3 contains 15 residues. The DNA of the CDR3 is TGTGCCAGCAGCTCACAGGGGGTTGGGAGTCAGCCCCAGCATTTT. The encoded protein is CASSSQGVGSQPQHF.

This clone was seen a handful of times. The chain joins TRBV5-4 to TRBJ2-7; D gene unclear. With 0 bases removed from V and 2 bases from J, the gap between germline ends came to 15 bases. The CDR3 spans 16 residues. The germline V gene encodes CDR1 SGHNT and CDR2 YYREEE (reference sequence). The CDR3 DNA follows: TGTGCCAGCAGCTTGGCCATCCGGACCGCGCCCTACGAGCAGTACTTC. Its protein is CASSLAIRTAPYEQYF.

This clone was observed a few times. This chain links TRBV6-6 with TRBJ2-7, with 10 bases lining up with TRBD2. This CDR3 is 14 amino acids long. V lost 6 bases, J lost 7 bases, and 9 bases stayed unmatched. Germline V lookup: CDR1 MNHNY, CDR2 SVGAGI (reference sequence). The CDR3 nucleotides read TGTGCCAGCAGGGGCACCGGGACTAGCGAGGAGCAGTACTTC. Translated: CASRGTGTSEEQYF.